Below, 9 T cell receptor beta chains from the same sample are listed, as sequenced in a study of cytomegalovirus exposure and HLA in healthy donors. The PCR ran on 60 Vbeta and 13 Jbeta primers. The method was immunoSEQ multiplex PCR; TCRdb's version includes in-frame clones alone and lacks a portion of them. Of 220,000 or so clones listed, around 83% are singletons. Source material: PBMCs. Receptors originate from a woman aged 40 to 49 in good health and CMV-seronegative.

CDR3 sequence reads: CASRTSGRAREQFF. The DNA of the CDR3 is TGCGCCAGCCGGACTAGCGGGAGGGCCAGGGAGCAGTTCTTC. The chain employs TRBV10-2 and TRBJ2-1; 15 nucleotides match TRBD2. The CDR3 runs 14 residues. The trim removed 8 bases at V and 10 bases at J, leaving 6 bases unmatched. CDR1 is WSHSY, CDR2 SAAADI, per germline.

The V gene is TRBV29-1, the J gene TRBJ1-3, with D tentatively TRBD1 (6 bases). Looked up from germline, CDR1 is SQVTM and CDR2 is ANQGSEA. Trimming cost V 3 bases and J 0 bases, with 15 bases left between them. The CDR3 has 16 amino acids. The CDR3 bases are TGCAGCGTTGAGGCGCGGGGGCTACGCTCTGGAAACACCATATATTTT. Its protein product is CSVEARGLRSGNTIYF.

The CDR3 nucleotides read TGTGCCAGTGCCCCGAGACAGGGGACCGCAACTGAAGCTTTCTTT. Translating it yields CASAPRQGTATEAFF. The gene calls are TRBV19 and TRBJ1-1; TRBD1 agrees at 8 bases. V lost 8 bases, J lost 5 bases, and 13 bases stayed unmatched. The CDR3 contains 15 residues. Germline CDR1 is LNHDA and CDR2 is SQIVND (reference sequence).

This clone was detected once. This CDR3 is CASSEGAGGSYEQYF. In nucleotides, the CDR3 is TGCGCCAGCAGTGAGGGAGCGGGAGGCTCCTACGAGCAGTACTTC. This sequence joins TRBV10-1 and TRBJ2-7; 9 bases agree with TRBD2. The CDR3 sequence is 15 residues long. Germline assignment: CDR1 WNHNN and CDR2 SYGVQD (reference sequence). V lost 2 bases to trimming and J lost 0 bases; unmatched junction nucleotides: 2.

J is TRBJ2-7 and V is TRBV6-5; 9 bases agree with TRBD1. There are 15 residues in the CDR3. Trimming removed 2 bases from V and 5 bases from J; junction bases left unmatched: 7. Germline V gene sequence: CDR1 MNHEY, CDR2 SVGAGI. This CDR3 reads CASSYAWGQGNEQYF. The CDR3 DNA follows: TGTGCCAGCAGTTACGCGTGGGGACAGGGTAACGAGCAGTACTTC.

The gene calls are TRBV7-2 and TRBJ1-4, with a possible D match to TRBD1 (5 bases). Trimming removed 6 bases from V and 8 bases from J, with 19 bases in between. Germline CDR1 reads SGHTA; CDR2 reads FQGNSA. The CDR3 consists of 15 residues. CDR3 nucleotides: TGTGCCAGCAGTTCGCGGGGGGGTGGGGAAGAAAAACTGTTTTTT. It codes for CASSSRGGGEEKLFF.

This clone was picked up a small number of times. V is TRBV9 and J is TRBJ2-3, with TRBD2 matching over 7 bases. The CDR3 is made up of 16 amino acids. J gave up 2 bases and V 0 bases, and 6 bases lay outside the gene matches. Germline V gene data show CDR1 as SGDLS and CDR2 as YYNGEE. Written as DNA, the CDR3 is TGTGCCAGCAGCGTAGGGGCGGGAGTTTACACAGATACGCAGTATTTT. This sequence encodes CASSVGAGVYTDTQYF.

The chain links TRBV4-1 to TRBJ2-7; 7 nucleotides line up with TRBD2. CDR1 and CDR2 from the germline V gene are MGHRA and YSYEKL. The ends lost 4 bases at V and 3 bases at J; junction bases unmatched: 6. This CDR3 is 14 amino acids long. The CDR3 loop reads CASSRPAGSYEQYF. The CDR3, as DNA: TGCGCCAGCAGCCGTCCAGCGGGAAGCTACGAGCAGTACTTC.

The chain combines TRBV5-1 with TRBJ1-2; 9 positions match TRBD1. The CDR3 length is 15 residues. J lost 4 bases, V lost 1 base, and 5 bases had no gene match. Germline CDR1 is SGHRS and CDR2 is YFSETQ. For the CDR3, the DNA is TGCGCCAGCAGCTTGACGGCGGGACAGGGCTATGGCTACACCTTC. Its translation: CASSLTAGQGYGYTF.